This T cell receptor beta chain was found in a study of a mutant IDH1 vaccine in newly diagnosed glioma. Time point here: week 35, safety follow-up. In the vaccine, a single dose held 300 ug of the mutant IDH1 20-mer peptide, along with topical imiquimod. Each of the donors came in with new WHO grade 3 or 4 astrocytomas that were IDH1-mutant and ATRX-lost. Comments on this clone: The antigen is undetermined.

Assay used: immunoSEQ multiplex PCR; TCRdb lists only in-frame clones, some missing. Found here are 44,000 or so clones, approximately 80% of them singletons; the top ten hold more than 4.5%. Germline CDR1 is MRHNA and CDR2 is SNTAGT. This CDR3 is built from 13 residues. Trimming pared 2 bases from V and 4 bases from J, leaving 5 bases between. This receptor was identified in a woman aged 40 to 55 with glioma. Some clones in this sample may be carry-over from other donors' samples. This sample comprised PBMCs, obtained from a glioma patient whose treatment included an IDH1 peptide vaccine. The chain carries TRBV6-4 and TRBJ2-2, with D unclear. The DNA for the CDR3 is TGTGCCAGCAGTGACAGGGTCACCGGGGAGCTGTTTTTT. It specifies CASSDRVTGELFF.